This entry describes one TCR beta chain. TCRdb's table, derived via immunoSEQ multiplex PCR, lists solely in-frame clones and lacks some. The repertoire holds a few hundred thousand clones, with around 90% as singletons. The data derive from a study of blood T cell repertoires in COVID-19. Study background: COVID-19 samples, acute and convalescent, were from the United States, Italy and Spain. From T cells, B-cell-depleted T cells, or PBMCs came the material, which was cDNA or gDNA.

CDR1 SGHNT and CDR2 YYREEE come from the germline V gene (reference sequence). The CDR3 extends over 14 amino acids. The V gene lost 4 bases and the J gene lost 6 bases, with 16 bases spanning the gap. This clonotype was obtained from a young man who had recovered from COVID-19. The rearrangement links TRBV5-4 to TRBJ1-2; maybe TRBD1 (5 bases). The sample consisted of peripheral blood. The chain's CDR3 is CASSLRGESDGYTF. CDR3 DNA: TGTGCCAGCAGCCTACGGGGGGAATCGGATGGCTACACCTTC.